This TCR beta chain is from a study of shared clonotypes between healthy human individuals. Sequencing was performed with immunoSEQ multiplex PCR; in TCRdb, only in-frame clones are kept and a portion is missing. This table has 600,000 to 750,000 clones, about nine tenths appearing once. The sample holds one count of this clone. With 1 base removed from V and 4 bases from J, the gap between germline ends came to 20 bases. The germline gives CDR1 MGHRA, CDR2 YSYEKL. The CDR3 consists of 18 residues. The chain carries TRBV4-1 and TRBJ2-1; D may be TRBD2 (6 bases). The TCR was taken from a man aged 18 to 30 in good health. Some clones in this sample may be carry-over from other donors' samples. The specimen was memory CD8+ T cells from PBMCs. Stated subset: CD45RO+ cells pooled with CCR7-negative TemRA cells. The CDR3 spells CASSQGGGARGGYNEQFF. The CDR3 DNA sequence: TGCGCCAGCAGCCAAGGTGGGGGTGCGCGGGGCGGATACAATGAGCAGTTCTTC.